This TCR beta chain was sequenced for a study of blood T cell repertoires in COVID-19. TCRdb's table, derived via immunoSEQ multiplex PCR, lists solely in-frame clones and lacks some. Of approximately 210,000 clones in the sample, 80% to 85% were seen once. CDR1 and CDR2 from the germline V gene are MNHEY and SVGAGI. Trimming at V came to 7 bases and at J to 4 bases, leaving 4 bases not matched to a gene. The CDR3 spans 14 residues. Sequenced material: peripheral blood. This receptor was identified in a human donor in a cohort sampled during active COVID-19. The gene calls are TRBV6-5 and TRBJ2-3; 11 positions agree with TRBD2. The CDR3 DNA sequence: TGTGCCAGCAAGTTACTAGCGGGAGCAGATACGCAGTATTTT. Translating gives CASKLLAGADTQYF.